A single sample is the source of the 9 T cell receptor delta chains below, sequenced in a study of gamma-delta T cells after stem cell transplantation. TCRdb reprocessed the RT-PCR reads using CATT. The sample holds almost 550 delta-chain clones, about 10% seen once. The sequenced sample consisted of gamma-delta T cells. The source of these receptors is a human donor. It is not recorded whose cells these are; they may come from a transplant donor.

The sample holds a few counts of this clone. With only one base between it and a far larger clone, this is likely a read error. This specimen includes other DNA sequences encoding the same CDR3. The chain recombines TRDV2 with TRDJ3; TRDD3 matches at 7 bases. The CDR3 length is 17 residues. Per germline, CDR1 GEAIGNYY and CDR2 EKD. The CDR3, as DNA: TGTGCCTGTGAGAGACTGGGGAACCCTACGGACACCCGACAGATGTTCTTC. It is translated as CACERLGNPTDTRQMFF.

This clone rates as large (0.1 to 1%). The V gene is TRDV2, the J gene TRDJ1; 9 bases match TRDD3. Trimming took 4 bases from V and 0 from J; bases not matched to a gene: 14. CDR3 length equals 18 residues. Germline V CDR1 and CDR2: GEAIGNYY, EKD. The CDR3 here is CACDPLRTGGKYTDKLIF. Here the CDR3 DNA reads TGTGCCTGTGATCCACTGCGTACTGGGGGAAAGTACACCGATAAACTCATCTTT.

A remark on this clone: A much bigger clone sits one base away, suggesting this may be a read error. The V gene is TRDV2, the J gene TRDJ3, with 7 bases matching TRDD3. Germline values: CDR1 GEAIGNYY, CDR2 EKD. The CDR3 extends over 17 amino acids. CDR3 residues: CACDAVLGTWDTRRMFF. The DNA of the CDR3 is TGTGCCTGTGACGCTGTACTGGGGACCTGGGACACCCGACGGATGTTTTTC.

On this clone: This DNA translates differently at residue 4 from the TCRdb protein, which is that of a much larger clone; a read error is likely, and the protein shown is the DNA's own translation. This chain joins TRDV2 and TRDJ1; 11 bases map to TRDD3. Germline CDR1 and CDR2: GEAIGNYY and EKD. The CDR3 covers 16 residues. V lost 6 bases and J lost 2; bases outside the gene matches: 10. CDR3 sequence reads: CACPSLLGDTTDKLIF. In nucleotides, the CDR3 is TGTGCCTGTCCTTCCTTATTGGGGGATACGACCGATAAACTCATCTTT.

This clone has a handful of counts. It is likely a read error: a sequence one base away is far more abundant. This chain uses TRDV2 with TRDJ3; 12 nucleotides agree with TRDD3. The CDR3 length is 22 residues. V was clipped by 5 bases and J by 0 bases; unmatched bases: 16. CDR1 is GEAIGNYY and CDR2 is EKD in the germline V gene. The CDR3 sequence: CACGTAGGYGDESSWDTRQMFF. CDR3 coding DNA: TGTGCCTGTGGCACAGCTGGGGGATACGGTGATGAAAGCTCCTGGGACACCCGACAGATGTTTTTC.

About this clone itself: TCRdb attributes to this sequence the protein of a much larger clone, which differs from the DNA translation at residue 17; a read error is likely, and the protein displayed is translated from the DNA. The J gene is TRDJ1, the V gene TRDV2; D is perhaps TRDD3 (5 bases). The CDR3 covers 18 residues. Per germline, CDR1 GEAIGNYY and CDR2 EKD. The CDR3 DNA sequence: TGTGCCTGTGACACCGTGCCCCCCCCCGGGGGTCACACCGATAAACTCACCTTT. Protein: CACDTVPPPGGHTDKLTF.

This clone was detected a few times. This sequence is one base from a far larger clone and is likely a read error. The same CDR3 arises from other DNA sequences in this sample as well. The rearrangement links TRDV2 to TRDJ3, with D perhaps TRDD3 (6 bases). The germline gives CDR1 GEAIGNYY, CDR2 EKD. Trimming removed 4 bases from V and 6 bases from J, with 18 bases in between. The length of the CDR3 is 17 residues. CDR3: CACERLGNPTDTRQMFF. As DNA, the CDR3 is TGTGCCTGTGAGAGGCTGGGGAACCCTACGGACACCCGACAGATGTTTTTC.

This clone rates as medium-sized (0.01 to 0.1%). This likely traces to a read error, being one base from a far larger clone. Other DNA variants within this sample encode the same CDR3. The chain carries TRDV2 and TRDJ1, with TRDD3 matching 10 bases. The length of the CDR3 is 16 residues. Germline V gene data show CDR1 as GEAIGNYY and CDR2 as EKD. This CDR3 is CACDTGDGGYPNKLIF. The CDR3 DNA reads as TGCGCCTGTGACACCGGCGATGGGGGATACCCTAATAAACTCATCTTT.

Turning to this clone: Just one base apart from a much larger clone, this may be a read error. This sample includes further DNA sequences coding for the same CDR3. The CDR3 nucleotides are TGCGCCTGTGACACGATGCTCCAGCCTGGGGGCCCTCCCCACACCGATAAACTCATCTTT. This codes for CACDTMLQPGGPPHTDKLIF. The chain couples TRDV2 to TRDJ1; the match to TRDD3 covers 7 bases. The CDR3 extends over 20 amino acids. Germline V lookup: CDR1 GEAIGNYY, CDR2 EKD.